A single sample gave rise to the 30 T cell receptor beta chains below, sequenced in a study of T cells in Graves' hyperthyroidism and ophthalmopathy. Amplified TCR beta CDR3 regions derived from RNA transcripts. A first-round RT-PCR of the TCR CDR3 used the HTBI primer set. MiXCR, applied by TCRdb to the multiplex PCR reads, yields one record per CDR3 protein. The sample yields about 690,000 distinct CDR3 sequences, about 18% seen once. Sequenced input: blood. These receptor sequences come from a man aged 50 to 60 with Graves' hyperthyroidism.

This clonotype was recorded many times. The J gene is TRBJ2-5, the V gene TRBV7-2; TRBD2 aligns across 9 bases. This CDR3 contains 15 residues. Trimming removed 3 bases from V and 5 bases from J; junction bases left unmatched: 7. Germline CDR1 reads SGHTA; CDR2 reads FQGNSA. CDR3 amino acids: CASSFGLAGSETQYF. The DNA of the CDR3 is TGTGCCAGCAGCTTTGGGCTAGCGGGAAGTGAGACCCAGTACTTC.

On this clonotype itself: A read error is possible here, since a much larger clone lies one base away. V usage is TRBV7-2 and J usage is TRBJ2-1; D is unresolved. Between the trimmed V and J ends, which lost 1 base and 2 bases, there was a span of 9 bases. The germline CDR1 and CDR2 sequences are SGHTA and FQGNSA. The CDR3 totals 15 residues. The CDR3 region has the DNA TGTGCCAGCAGCTTAGGTGGCTTCGCCTACAATGAGCAGTTCTTC. It is translated as CASSLGGFAYNEQFF. Supplemented by reference TRBV7-2 and TRBJ2-1, the full variable domain reads GAGVSQSPSNKVTEKGKDVELRCDPISGHTALYWYRQSLGQGLEFLIYFQGNSAPDKSGLPSDRFSAERTGGSVSTLTIQRTQQEDSAVYLCASSLGGFAYNEQFFGPGTRLTVL.

This clonotype was seen ten or more times. The J gene is TRBJ2-7, the V gene TRBV7-9; perhaps TRBD2 as D (5 bases). In germline, CDR1 is SEHNR, CDR2 FQNEAQ (reference sequence). This CDR3 is 15 amino acids long. V lost 4 bases and J 3 bases, leaving 16 bases between the germline ends. The CDR3 DNA is TGTGCCAGCAGCTCCCTCCAGGAAGGGAGCTACGAGCAGTACTTC. Protein: CASSSLQEGSYEQYF.

A remark on this clonotype: This clone may be a read error of a much larger clone one base away. The rearrangement links TRBV24-1 to TRBJ2-3; possibly TRBD1 for D (6 bases). The germline gives CDR1 KGHDR, CDR2 SFDVKD. V dropped 1 base and J dropped 5 bases, with 15 bases sitting between them. This CDR3 is built from 16 residues. The CDR3 spells CATSDFLGAGEDTQYF. The CDR3 DNA sequence: TGTGCCACCAGTGATTTCCTCGGGGCAGGGGAAGATACGCAGTATTTT.

CDR3 in amino acids: CASSEWGREDTDTQYF. The CDR3 DNA follows: TGTGCCAGCAGTGAGTGGGGCAGGGAGGACACAGATACGCAGTATTTT. The V and J genes are TRBV6-1 and TRBJ2-3; D perhaps matches TRBD2 (6 bases). V was pared by 3 bases and J by 2 bases, with 15 bases between. CDR1 and CDR2 from the germline V gene are MNHNS and SASEGT. The CDR3 is made up of 16 amino acids.

The chain links TRBV5-1 to TRBJ2-1, with 8 bases fitting TRBD2. The CDR3 has 16 amino acids. The junction had 4 bases not matched to a gene; V was cut back by 0 bases and J by 2 bases. The germline CDR1 and CDR2 sequences are SGHRS and YFSETQ. For the CDR3, the DNA is TGCGCCAGCAGCTTGGCAACTAGCGGAACCTACAATGAGCAGTTCTTC. Its translation is CASSLATSGTYNEQFF.

This clonotype was seen ten or more times. V usage is TRBV28 and J usage is TRBJ2-5, with D uncertain. The CDR3 has 12 residues. Looked up from germline, CDR1 is MDHEN and CDR2 is SYDVKM. Trimming took off 6 bases at V and 5 bases at J, with 10 bases between the two ends. The CDR3 here is CASSSPAETQYF. For the CDR3, the DNA is TGTGCCAGCAGCTCCCCAGCGGAGACCCAGTACTTC.

In this sample, this clonotype turned up many times. This chain uses TRBV11-2 with TRBJ2-7; D might be TRBD1 (5 bases). Germline loops: CDR1 SGHAT, CDR2 FQNNGV. The V gene lost 1 base and the J gene lost 5 bases, with 15 bases spanning the gap. This CDR3 region has 15 residues. CDR3 sequence: CASSLGRVARDEQYF. DNA of the CDR3: TGTGCCAGCAGCTTAGGCAGGGTGGCGAGAGACGAGCAGTACTTC.

The rearrangement links TRBV3-1 to TRBJ1-2; D perhaps matches TRBD1 (6 bases). V was pared by 1 base and J by 5 bases, with 17 bases between. The CDR3 has 16 amino acids. CDR1 LGHDT and CDR2 YNNKEL come from the germline V gene (reference sequence). The CDR3: CASSQGAQQGTYGYTF. The CDR3, as DNA: TGTGCCAGCAGCCAAGGGGCTCAACAGGGTACTTATGGCTACACCTTC.

The genes are TRBV6-1 and TRBJ1-1; D gene ambiguous. V lost 6 bases and J lost 0, with 8 bases in between. CDR3 length: 13 residues. The germline CDR1 and CDR2 sequences are MNHNS and SASEGT. The CDR3 is CASRGIMNTEAFF. The CDR3 region has the DNA TGTGCCAGCAGGGGCATCATGAACACTGAAGCTTTCTTT.

The J gene is TRBJ2-1, the V gene TRBV6-2 or TRBV6-3; 11 bases are a match to TRBD2. V trimming: 3 bases; J trimming: 14 bases; junction bases outside the gene matches: 9. Germline V lookup: CDR1 MNHEY, CDR2 SVGEGT. The CDR3 is made up of 14 amino acids. For the CDR3, the DNA is TGTGCCAGCAGTTATGGGGCTAGCGGGAGGCGGGAGTTCTTC. This encodes CASSYGASGRREFF.

With respect to this clonotype: A read error may be the cause here, since a much bigger clone is one base away. The CDR3: CTISDRANTEAFF. The CDR3 DNA sequence: TGTACCATCAGTGACAGGGCGAACACTGAAGCTTTCTTT. This chain connects TRBV10-3 to TRBJ1-1, with 7 bases matching TRBD1. The CDR3 contains 13 residues. The V gene's germline CDR1 is ENHRY and CDR2 SYGVKD.

In the case of this clonotype: A read error is possible here, since a much larger clone lies one base away. The CDR3 protein is CASSLSSTYERYF. Written as DNA, the CDR3 is TGTGCCAGCAGTTTATCCTCGACCTACGAGCGGTACTTC. The V and J genes are TRBV28 and TRBJ2-7; D gene unclear. This CDR3 region has 13 residues. Germline CDR1 and CDR2: MDHEN and SYDVKM.

This clonotype turned up a few times. The chain joins TRBV4-1 to TRBJ1-5; D gene uncertain. The CDR3 is made up of 13 amino acids. Germline V gives CDR1 MGHRA, CDR2 YSYEKL. V shed 1 base and J shed 5 bases, with 6 bases lying between them. CDR3 sequence: CASSQGTYQPQHF. The DNA of the CDR3 is TGCGCCAGCAGCCAAGGAACTTATCAGCCCCAGCATTTT.

In its sample, this clonotype was seen many times. This chain joins TRBV18 and TRBJ1-1; D is perhaps TRBD1 (6 bases). The V and J ends lost 8 bases and 1 base respectively, with 11 bases between them. The CDR3 has 13 amino acids. Germline CDR1 and CDR2: KGHSH and LQKENI. CDR3 sequence (DNA): TGTGCCAGCAGTCCGGGACAGAACACTGAAGCTTTCTTT. Its protein product is CASSPGQNTEAFF.

The chain recombines TRBV6-4 with TRBJ2-1, with 15 positions matching TRBD2. CDR1 is MRHNA and CDR2 is SNTAGT in the germline V gene. Trimming took 5 bases from V and 7 from J; bases not matched to a gene: 6. The CDR3 extends over 16 amino acids. The CDR3 nucleotides are TGTGCCAGCAGTAAGAGGACTAGCGGGAGGGAAAATGAGCAGTTCTTC. Its protein is CASSKRTSGRENEQFF.

This clonotype came up many times. This chain uses TRBV27 with TRBJ2-3, with 10 bases fitting TRBD2. The germline V gene encodes CDR1 MNHEY and CDR2 SMNVEV (reference sequence). Trimming removed 7 bases from V and 6 bases from J; junction bases left unmatched: 10. The CDR3 consists of 15 residues. This CDR3 reads CASTRLAGAYDTQYF. The CDR3 region has the DNA TGTGCCAGCACCCGGCTAGCGGGAGCGTATGATACGCAGTATTTT.

This clonotype was picked up many times. The chain couples TRBV11-2 to TRBJ2-7; 11 nucleotides line up with TRBD1. After removal of 5 bases from V and 7 bases from J, the junction contained 10 bases not matched to a gene. This CDR3 is 15 amino acids long. The germline V gene encodes CDR1 SGHAT and CDR2 FQNNGV. The CDR3 protein is CASSREDRGRGEQYF. The CDR3 bases are TGTGCCAGCAGCCGAGAGGACAGGGGGCGTGGGGAGCAGTACTTC.

This clonotype was counted between two and nine times. The J gene is TRBJ1-2, the V gene TRBV12-3 or TRBV12-4; D might be TRBD1 (5 bases). The germline V and J ends were trimmed by 6 bases and 8 bases, with 19 bases remaining between them. The CDR3 totals 14 residues. The CDR3 here is CASRRGMGPEGYTF. The CDR3 DNA is TGTGCCAGCAGGCGGGGTATGGGGCCGGAAGGCTACACCTTC.

This clonotype was seen only a few times. This chain connects TRBV6-1 to TRBJ2-3, with 8 bases that match TRBD2. Germline V lookup: CDR1 MNHNS, CDR2 SASEGT. There are 17 residues in the CDR3. Unmatched junction bases numbered 12, after V lost 4 bases and J lost 3 bases. The CDR3 spells CASSVPPTREVTDTQYF. The CDR3 region has the DNA TGTGCCAGCAGTGTCCCTCCGACGCGGGAGGTTACAGATACGCAGTATTTT.

The sample holds a few counts of this clonotype. The V call is TRBV25-1, the J call TRBJ2-7; no firm D call. CDR3 length: 12 residues. Germline CDR1 and CDR2: MGHDK and SYGVNS. Trimming left V 4 bases short and J 5 bases short, with 9 bases between. CDR3 sequence: CASSVRSNEQYF. The DNA of the CDR3 is TGTGCCAGCAGTGTCCGGTCAAACGAGCAGTACTTC.

In its sample, this clonotype was seen once. CDR3 sequence: CASSIQGANEQFF. In nucleotides, the CDR3 is TGTGCCAGTAGTATCCAGGGGGCGAATGAGCAGTTCTTC. This rearrangement joins TRBV19 to TRBJ2-1, with 8 bases matching TRBD1. V dropped 3 bases and J dropped 7; count of bases not matched to a gene: 2. There are 13 residues in the CDR3. Germline CDR1 is LNHDA and CDR2 is SQIVND (reference sequence).

The chain employs TRBV24-1 and TRBJ2-3, with TRBD1 as a possible D gene (5 bases). The CDR3 has 17 amino acids. Germline V lookup: CDR1 KGHDR, CDR2 SFDVKD. With 5 bases removed from V and 5 bases from J, the gap between germline ends came to 22 bases. The CDR3 bases are TGTGCCACCAGTGCCGACCCCTCGAGACAGCCACAAGATACGCAGTATTTT. Residues: CATSADPSRQPQDTQYF.

This clonotype has a handful of counts. This chain links TRBV12-3 or TRBV12-4 with TRBJ2-4, with 8 positions matching TRBD2. This CDR3 is 16 amino acids long. Trimming took 6 bases from V and 3 from J; bases not matched to a gene: 10. The DNA for the CDR3 is TGTGCCAGCAGCCCCTTGCGGGAGGTAGTCAAAAACATTCAGTACTTC. This translates into CASSPLREVVKNIQYF.

This clonotype was counted a few times. The V gene is TRBV9, the J gene TRBJ2-5; tentative D call: TRBD1 (5 bases). Germline V gene lookup returns CDR1 SGDLS and CDR2 YYNGEE. V was cut by 3 bases and J by 12 bases, with 21 bases left in between. The CDR3 runs to 14 residues. In nucleotides, the CDR3 is TGTGCCAGCAGCGGACCTTCAGGGCCTCAAAGGGAGTACTTC. It translates to CASSGPSGPQREYF.

The chain employs TRBV24-1 and TRBJ2-7, with 9 bases aligning to TRBD1. The CDR3 is made up of 15 amino acids. J gave up 6 bases and V 3 bases, and 8 bases lay outside the gene matches. Germline CDR1 and CDR2: KGHDR and SFDVKD. The CDR3 DNA reads as TGTGCCACCAGTGATAAGAAGACAGGGGGAGCCGAGCAGTACTTC. Amino acid sequence: CATSDKKTGGAEQYF.

This chain links TRBV28 with TRBJ2-7; D uncertain. The ends were cut back, 5 bases at V and 0 bases at J, with 8 bases in the middle. The CDR3 spans 13 residues. Germline CDR1 is MDHEN and CDR2 is SYDVKM. CDR3 sequence reads: CASSRSASYEQYF. Written as DNA, the CDR3 is TGTGCCAGCAGTCGATCGGCCTCCTACGAGCAGTACTTC.

This clonotype came up a few times. The gene calls are TRBV5-1 and TRBJ2-7, with D unclear. The CDR3 runs to 13 residues. V lost 2 bases to trimming and J lost 5 bases, with 11 bases between them. CDR1 and CDR2 from the germline V gene are SGHRS and YFSETQ. The CDR3 loop is CASSFEVPDEQYF. The CDR3, as DNA: TGCGCCAGCAGCTTCGAGGTACCAGACGAGCAGTACTTC. The variable domain in full, with the rest retrieved from reference TRBV5-1 and TRBJ2-7, is KAGVTQTPRYLIKTRGQQVTLSCSPISGHRSVSWYQQTPGQGLQFLFEYFSETQRNKGNFPGRFSGRQFSNSRSEMNVSTLELGDSALYLCASSFEVPDEQYFGPGTRLTVT.

In this sample, this clonotype turned up many times. The chain employs TRBV3-1 and TRBJ1-1; D is uncertain. CDR1 and CDR2 (germline): LGHDT, YNNKEL (reference sequence). The CDR3 covers 13 residues. The V gene lost 0 bases and the J gene lost 11 bases, with 13 bases spanning the gap. CDR3 loop: CASSQDPRGSAFF. CDR3 nucleotides: TGTGCCAGCAGCCAAGACCCTCGGGGTAGCGCTTTCTTT.

J is TRBJ2-5 and V is TRBV7-2; D is possibly TRBD1 or TRBD2 (5 bases each). Germline V CDR1 and CDR2: SGHTA, FQGNSA. The length of the CDR3 is 14 residues. V shed 3 bases and J shed 5 bases, with 13 bases lying between them. CDR3 nucleotides: TGTGCCAGCAGCTTTTTCGGGACCCGGGAGACCCAGTACTTC. This gives the protein CASSFFGTRETQYF.